The entry that follows covers one T cell receptor beta chain sequence. This sample stems from a study of blood T cell repertoires in COVID-19. Background on the study: Some COVID-19 samples were acute and others convalescent; all came from the United States, Italy and Spain.

In the original workflow: Reference gene primers were amplified, and this amplification served to estimate nucleated cell counts. This table comes from immunoSEQ multiplex PCR, and its TCRdb copy is limited to in-frame clones, with some not included. The V and J calls and clone size were taken over from that table, and D and trimming were inferred from the DNA. The data contain 200,000 to 300,000 clones, 75% to 90% of them seen just once; the ten biggest clones take up approximately 13%. Germline V gives CDR1 SGHRS, CDR2 YFSETQ. V lost 5 bases to trimming and J lost 0 bases; unmatched junction nucleotides: 2. The CDR3 extends over 14 amino acids.

This TCR came from an older woman with active or convalescent COVID-19. V usage is TRBV5-1 and J usage is TRBJ2-3; 8 bases are shared with TRBD2. Sequenced sample: peripheral blood. CDR3 nucleotide sequence: TGCGCCAGCAGACCGGGGGGGAGCACAGATACGCAGTATTTT. Protein product: CASRPGGSTDTQYF. Using reference TRBV5-1 and TRBJ2-3 for the parts outside the CDR3, the full variable domain is KAGVTQTPRYLIKTRGQQVTLSCSPISGHRSVSWYQQTPGQGLQFLFEYFSETQRNKGNFPGRFSGRQFSNSRSEMNVSTLELGDSALYLCASRPGGSTDTQYFGPGTRLTVL.